The sequence of this T cell receptor beta chain was determined in a study of PD-1 blockade in mismatch repair-deficient tumors. Study-level information: Enrolled about 2012-2016, patients had progressing, pretreated mismatch repair-deficient cancers of approximately 13 types.

The CDR3 consists of 16 residues. V lost 7 bases to trimming and J lost 6 bases; unmatched junction nucleotides: 11. CDR1 LNHDA and CDR2 SQIVND come from the germline V gene (reference sequence). Profiled with immunoSEQ multiplex PCR; TCRdb holds only in-frame clones, not every one. Of some 120,000 clones in the sample, about 85% are singletons; the top ten hold approximately 13%. The chain carries TRBV19 and TRBJ2-2; the match to TRBD2 covers 10 bases. The sequence came from an adult with mismatch repair-deficient cancer. The sequences come from peripheral blood, collected 44 weeks after starting pembrolizumab. The CDR3 loop is CASTPRGLAAAGELFF. CDR3 DNA: TGTGCCAGTACCCCACGAGGACTAGCGGCGGCCGGGGAGCTGTTTTTT.